Listed below are T cell receptor beta chains from one sample, sequenced in a study of T-cell memory formation after mild COVID-19. TCRdb passed the 5' RACE reads through MiXCR, listing each CDR3 protein once. The sample lists around 200,000 distinct CDR3 sequences, 9.5% to 10% seen once, with around 3.4% in the top ten. Input material: PBMCs or a T cell subset sorted from them (not recorded which). The source of these receptors is a man aged 18-30 years who had mild COVID-19 (a few samples of this study predate the infection). Cell type and time point are not known. Each CDR3 is given with its conserved first and last residue. The order of the fields is J gene, clone size, V gene, D gene, CDR3 DNA, CDR3 protein. D genes are given only for firm matches. For some rows the clone size is stated as once, few or many, or as a class when expanded; others skip it.

TRBJ2-5,many,TRBV7-2,NA,TGTGCCAGCAGCTTAGGAATAAGTCGGGATCAAGAGACCCAGTACTTC,CASSLGISRDQETQYF
TRBJ1-1,many,TRBV27,NA,TGTGCCAGCAGTTTGGCAGGATGGAACACTGAAGCTTTCTTT,CASSLAGWNTEAFF
TRBJ1-2,NA,TRBV25-1,TRBD1,TGTGCCAGCAGAAGGGAGGGGGCGTTTGGCTACACCTTC,CASRREGAFGYTF
TRBJ2-1,few,TRBV24-1,TRBD1,TGTGCCACCAGTGAGCCTACAGGGGGATTTGGAAATGAGCAGTTCTTC,CATSEPTGGFGNEQFF
TRBJ2-5,NA,TRBV5-5,TRBD2,TGTGCCAGCGGCAAGACTAGCGGGGGAAAAGAGACCCAGTACTTC,CASGKTSGGKETQYF
TRBJ1-6,NA,TRBV7-2,NA,TGTGCCAGCAGCCTAGGGGGTCAGGCCGTCCTACCTTCACCCCTCCACTTT,CASSLGGQAVLPSPLHF
TRBJ1-4,many,TRBV5-1,TRBD1,TGCGCCAGCAGCTTGGGAGACAGGGGGTCTGGTGAAAAACTGTTTTTT,CASSLGDRGSGEKLFF
TRBJ1-2,many,TRBV12-3/TRBV12-4,TRBD1,TGTGCCAGCAGTCGGGACAGGGGGCGCGGTGGCTACACCTTC,CASSRDRGRGGYTF
TRBJ2-1,NA,TRBV7-8,NA,TGTGCCAGCAGCCAGGGGCAGGGGAGCTCCTACAATGAGCAGTTCTTC,CASSQGQGSSYNEQFF
TRBJ2-4,many,TRBV28,TRBD2,TGTGCCAGCAGTTCATCGGTGGGGCGGGGGGGAAACATTCAGTACTTC,CASSSSVGRGGNIQYF
TRBJ2-1,few,TRBV9,NA,TGTGCCAGCAGCGTAGAGTGGGGGTTTGAGCAGTTCTTC,CASSVEWGFEQFF
TRBJ2-5,NA,TRBV7-2,NA,TGTGCCAGCAGCCAATTCGGAATGCGCGAGACCCAGTACTTC,CASSQFGMRETQYF
TRBJ2-3,few,TRBV4-1,TRBD2,TGCGCCAGCAGCCAAGATATGGGCCGGTGGGGGGGAGCCACAGATACGCAGTATTTT,CASSQDMGRWGGATDTQYF
TRBJ1-2,NA,TRBV12-3/TRBV12-4,TRBD1,TGTGCCAGCAGTTTCGCGACAGGGATCTATGGCTACACCTTC,CASSFATGIYGYTF
TRBJ1-4,NA,TRBV20-1,NA,TGCAGTGCTTCTACATCATGGAATGAAAAACTGTTTTTT,CSASTSWNEKLFF
TRBJ2-3,many,TRBV5-1,TRBD2,TGCGCCAGCAGCTTGCTGGCGGGGGGGCCTGATACGCAGTATTTT,CASSLLAGGPDTQYF
TRBJ2-3,few,TRBV7-2,NA,TGTGCCAGCAGCCTAGGCCATACGCAGTATTTT,CASSLGHTQYF
TRBJ2-7,few,TRBV2,NA,TGTGCCAGCAGCGGGCTCCTGGAAAACTACGAGCAGTACTTC,CASSGLLENYEQYF
TRBJ2-2,NA,TRBV11-1,TRBD1,TGTGCCAGCAACTCAGGGACAGGAGCCACCGGGGAGCTGTTTTTT,CASNSGTGATGELFF